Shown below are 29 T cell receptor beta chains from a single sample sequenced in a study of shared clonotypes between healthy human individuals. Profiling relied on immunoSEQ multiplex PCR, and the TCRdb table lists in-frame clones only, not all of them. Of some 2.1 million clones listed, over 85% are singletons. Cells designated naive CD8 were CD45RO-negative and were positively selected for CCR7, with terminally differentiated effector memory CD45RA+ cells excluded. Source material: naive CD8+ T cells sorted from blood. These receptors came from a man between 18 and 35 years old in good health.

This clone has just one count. The CDR3 nucleotides are TGTGCCAGCAGCCCGAGCCGGGACAGTAATTCACCCCTCCACTTT. It is translated as CASSPSRDSNSPLHF. The chain carries TRBV5-4 and TRBJ1-6, with 7 bases identical to TRBD1. This CDR3 region has 15 residues. Germline CDR1 SGHNT, CDR2 YYREEE (reference sequence). The V and J ends lost 4 bases and 6 bases, in that order; junction bases with no gene match: 7. Full variable domain (missing parts from reference TRBV5-4 and TRBJ1-6): ETGVTQSPTHLIKTRGQQVTLRCSSQSGHNTVSWYQQALGQGPQFIFQYYREEENGRGNFPPRFSGLQFPNYSSELNVNALELDDSALYLCASSPSRDSNSPLHFGNGTRLTVT.

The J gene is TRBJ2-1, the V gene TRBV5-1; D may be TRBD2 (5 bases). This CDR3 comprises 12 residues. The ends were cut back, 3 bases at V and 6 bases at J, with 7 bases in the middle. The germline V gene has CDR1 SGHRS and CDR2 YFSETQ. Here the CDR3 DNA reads TGCGCCAGCAGCTCGCTAGCCAATGAGCAGTTCTTC. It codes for CASSSLANEQFF.

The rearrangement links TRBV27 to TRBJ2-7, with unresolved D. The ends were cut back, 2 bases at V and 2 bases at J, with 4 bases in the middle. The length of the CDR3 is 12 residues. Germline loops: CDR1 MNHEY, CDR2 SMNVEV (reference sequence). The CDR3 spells CASSLNAYEQYF. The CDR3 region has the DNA TGTGCCAGCAGTTTAAATGCCTACGAGCAGTACTTC.

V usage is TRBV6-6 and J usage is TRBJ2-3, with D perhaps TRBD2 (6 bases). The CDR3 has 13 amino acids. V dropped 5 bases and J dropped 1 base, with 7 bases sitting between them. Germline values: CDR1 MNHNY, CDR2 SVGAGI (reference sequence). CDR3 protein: CASSPSGTDTQYF. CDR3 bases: TGTGCCAGCAGTCCTAGCGGCACAGATACGCAGTATTTT.

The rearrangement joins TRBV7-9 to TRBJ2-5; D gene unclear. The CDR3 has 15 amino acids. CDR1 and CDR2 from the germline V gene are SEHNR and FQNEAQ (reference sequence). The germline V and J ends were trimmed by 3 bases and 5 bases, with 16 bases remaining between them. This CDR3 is CASSLPSERLETQYF. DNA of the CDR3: TGTGCCAGCAGCTTGCCCTCCGAGAGGTTGGAGACCCAGTACTTC.

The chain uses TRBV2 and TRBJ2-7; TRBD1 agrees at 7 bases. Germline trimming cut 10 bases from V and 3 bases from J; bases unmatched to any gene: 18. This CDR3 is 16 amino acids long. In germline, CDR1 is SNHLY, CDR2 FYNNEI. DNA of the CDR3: TGTGCCACCTCCCTCCTTTCGACAGGGTCCCTCTACGAGCAGTACTTC. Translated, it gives CATSLLSTGSLYEQYF.

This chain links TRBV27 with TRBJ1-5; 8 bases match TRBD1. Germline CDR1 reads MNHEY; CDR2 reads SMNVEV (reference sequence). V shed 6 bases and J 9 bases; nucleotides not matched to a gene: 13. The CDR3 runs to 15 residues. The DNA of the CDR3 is TGTGCCAGCAGCGATGGGACAGGACCCCGTGGGCCCCAGCATTTT. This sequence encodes CASSDGTGPRGPQHF.

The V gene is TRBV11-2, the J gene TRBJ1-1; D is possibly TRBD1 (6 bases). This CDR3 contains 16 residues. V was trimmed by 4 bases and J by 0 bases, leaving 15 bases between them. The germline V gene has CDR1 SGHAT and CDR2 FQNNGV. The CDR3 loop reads CASSSVPTGMNTEAFF. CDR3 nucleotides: TGTGCCAGCAGCTCTGTACCCACAGGGATGAACACTGAAGCTTTCTTT.

CDR3 loop: CAISEIGAGNYGYTF. CDR3 DNA sequence: TGTGCCATCAGTGAGATCGGGGCAGGGAACTATGGCTACACCTTC. The chain links TRBV10-3 to TRBJ1-2, with D possibly being TRBD1 (5 bases). Trimming stripped 2 bases from V and 2 bases from J, with 12 bases between. Germline assignment: CDR1 ENHRY and CDR2 SYGVKD. The CDR3 covers 15 residues.

The DNA of the CDR3 is TGTGCCAGTAGTGCGCCAGACGGTCCCTATGGCTACACCTTC. Its translation is CASSAPDGPYGYTF. V and J are TRBV19 and TRBJ1-2, with D uncertain. Deletions cut 5 bases from V and 4 bases from J, with 14 bases between. Germline loops: CDR1 LNHDA, CDR2 SQIVND (reference sequence). The CDR3 is made up of 14 amino acids.

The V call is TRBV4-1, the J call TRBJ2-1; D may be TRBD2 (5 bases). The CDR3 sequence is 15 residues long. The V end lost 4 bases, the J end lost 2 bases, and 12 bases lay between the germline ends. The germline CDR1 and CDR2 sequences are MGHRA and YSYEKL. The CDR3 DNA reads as TGCGCCAGCAGCCCAGGAGAGGGTCCCTACAATGAGCAGTTCTTC. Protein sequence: CASSPGEGPYNEQFF.

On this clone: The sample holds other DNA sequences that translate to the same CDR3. The CDR3 is CASSFRGLSSYNEQFF. DNA for the CDR3: TGTGCCAGCAGTTTCAGGGGCCTAAGCTCCTACAATGAGCAGTTCTTC. The rearrangement joins TRBV27 to TRBJ2-1; tentative D call: TRBD1 (6 bases). There are 16 residues in the CDR3. Between the trimmed V and J ends, which lost 3 bases and 0 bases, there was a span of 12 bases. Per germline, CDR1 MNHEY and CDR2 SMNVEV (reference sequence).

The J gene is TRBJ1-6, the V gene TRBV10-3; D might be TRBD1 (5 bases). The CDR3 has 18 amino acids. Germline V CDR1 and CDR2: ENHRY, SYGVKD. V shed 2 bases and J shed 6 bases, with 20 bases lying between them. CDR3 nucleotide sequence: TGTGCCATCAGTGAGAGCTCCCTGTCAAGGGACGGTAATTCACCCCTCCACTTT. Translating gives CAISESSLSRDGNSPLHF.

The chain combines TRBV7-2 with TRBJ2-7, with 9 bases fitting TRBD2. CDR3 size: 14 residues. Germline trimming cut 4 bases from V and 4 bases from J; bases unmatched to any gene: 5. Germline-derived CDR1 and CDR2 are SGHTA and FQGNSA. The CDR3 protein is CASSYLAGVYEQYF. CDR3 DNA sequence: TGTGCCAGCAGCTATTTAGCGGGAGTATACGAGCAGTACTTC.

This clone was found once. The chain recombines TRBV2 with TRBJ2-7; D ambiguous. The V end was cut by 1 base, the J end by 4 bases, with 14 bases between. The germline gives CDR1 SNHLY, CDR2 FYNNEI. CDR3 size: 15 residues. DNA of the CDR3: TGTGCCAGCAGTGAAGGGGTAGGGAACGCTTACGAGCAGTACTTC. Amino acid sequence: CASSEGVGNAYEQYF.

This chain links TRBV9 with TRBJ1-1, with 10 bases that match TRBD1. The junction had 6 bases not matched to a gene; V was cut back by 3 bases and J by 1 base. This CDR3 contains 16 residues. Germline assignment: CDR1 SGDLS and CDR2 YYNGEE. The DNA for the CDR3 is TGTGCCAGCAGCGCGCCCCGGGACAGGGGGAACACTGAAGCTTTCTTT. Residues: CASSAPRDRGNTEAFF.

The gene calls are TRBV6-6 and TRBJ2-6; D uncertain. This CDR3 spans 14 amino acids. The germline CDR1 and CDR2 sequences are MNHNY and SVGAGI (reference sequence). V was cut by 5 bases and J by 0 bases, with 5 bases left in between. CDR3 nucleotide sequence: TGTGCCAGCAGTAAAGTCTCTGGGGCCAACGTCCTGACTTTC. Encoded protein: CASSKVSGANVLTF.

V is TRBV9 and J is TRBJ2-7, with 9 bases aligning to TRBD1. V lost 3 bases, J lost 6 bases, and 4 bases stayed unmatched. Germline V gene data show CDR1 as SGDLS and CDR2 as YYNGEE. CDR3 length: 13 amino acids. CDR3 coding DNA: TGTGCCAGCAGCGCGCGGACAGGGGTCGAGCAGTACTTC. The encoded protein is CASSARTGVEQYF.

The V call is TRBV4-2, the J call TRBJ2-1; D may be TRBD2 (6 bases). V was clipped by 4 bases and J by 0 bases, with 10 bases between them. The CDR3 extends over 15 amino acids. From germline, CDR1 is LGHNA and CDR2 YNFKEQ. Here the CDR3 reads CASSLAASSYNEQFF. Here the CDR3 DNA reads TGTGCCAGCAGCCTAGCGGCGAGCTCCTACAATGAGCAGTTCTTC.

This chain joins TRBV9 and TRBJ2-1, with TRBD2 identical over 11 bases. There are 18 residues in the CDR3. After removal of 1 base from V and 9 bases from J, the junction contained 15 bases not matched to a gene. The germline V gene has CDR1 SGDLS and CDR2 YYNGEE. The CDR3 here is CASSVITSGSLIPGEQFF. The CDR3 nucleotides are TGTGCCAGCAGCGTAATAACTAGCGGGAGTTTAATTCCCGGTGAGCAGTTCTTC.

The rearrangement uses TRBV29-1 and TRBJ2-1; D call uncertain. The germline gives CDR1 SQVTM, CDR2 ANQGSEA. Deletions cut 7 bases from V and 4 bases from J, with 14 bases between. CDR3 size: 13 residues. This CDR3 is CSARPFGYNEQFF. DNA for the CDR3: TGCAGCGCGCGACCCTTTGGTTACAATGAGCAGTTCTTC.

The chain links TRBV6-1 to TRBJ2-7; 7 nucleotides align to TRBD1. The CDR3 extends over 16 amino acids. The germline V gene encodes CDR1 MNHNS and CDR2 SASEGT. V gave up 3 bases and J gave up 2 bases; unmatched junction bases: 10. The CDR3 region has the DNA TGTGCCAGCAGTGACGGGACAGTTTATTCCCCCTACGAGCAGTACTTC. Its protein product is CASSDGTVYSPYEQYF.

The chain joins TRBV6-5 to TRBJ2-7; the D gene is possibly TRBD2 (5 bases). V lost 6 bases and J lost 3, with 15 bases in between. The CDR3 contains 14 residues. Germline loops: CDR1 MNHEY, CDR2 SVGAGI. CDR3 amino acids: CASSTDWANYEQYF. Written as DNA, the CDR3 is TGTGCCAGCAGCACGGACTGGGCAAACTACGAGCAGTACTTC.

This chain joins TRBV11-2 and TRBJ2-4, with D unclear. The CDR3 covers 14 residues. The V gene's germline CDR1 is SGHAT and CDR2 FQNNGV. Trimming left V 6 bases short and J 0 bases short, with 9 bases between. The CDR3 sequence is CASRPQLAKNIQYF. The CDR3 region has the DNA TGTGCCAGCAGACCACAGTTAGCCAAAAACATTCAGTACTTC.

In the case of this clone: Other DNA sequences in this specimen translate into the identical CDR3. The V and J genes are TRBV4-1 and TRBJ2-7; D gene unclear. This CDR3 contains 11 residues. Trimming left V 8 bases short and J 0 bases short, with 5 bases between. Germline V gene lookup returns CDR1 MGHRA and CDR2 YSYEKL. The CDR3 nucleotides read TGCGCCAGCGGCAGCTCCTACGAGCAGTACTTC. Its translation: CASGSSYEQYF.

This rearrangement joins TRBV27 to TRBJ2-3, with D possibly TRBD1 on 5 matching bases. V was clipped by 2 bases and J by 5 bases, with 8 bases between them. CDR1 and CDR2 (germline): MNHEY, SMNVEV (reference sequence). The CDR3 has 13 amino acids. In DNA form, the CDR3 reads TGTGCCAGCAGTTTAGGTCAGGGAGATACGCAGTATTTT. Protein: CASSLGQGDTQYF.

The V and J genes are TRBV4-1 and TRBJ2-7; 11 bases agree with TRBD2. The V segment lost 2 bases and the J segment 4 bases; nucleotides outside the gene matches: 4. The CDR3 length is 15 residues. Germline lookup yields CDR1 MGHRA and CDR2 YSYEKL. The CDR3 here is CASSQQTSGVYEQYF. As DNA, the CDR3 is TGCGCCAGCAGCCAACAGACTAGCGGGGTGTACGAGCAGTACTTC.

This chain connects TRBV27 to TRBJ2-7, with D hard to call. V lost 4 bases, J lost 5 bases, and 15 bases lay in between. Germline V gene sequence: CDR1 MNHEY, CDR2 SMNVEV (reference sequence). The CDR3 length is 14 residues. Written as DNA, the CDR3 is TGTGCCAGCAGTTCGATGGGGTGGATCGACGAGCAGTACTTC. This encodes CASSSMGWIDEQYF.

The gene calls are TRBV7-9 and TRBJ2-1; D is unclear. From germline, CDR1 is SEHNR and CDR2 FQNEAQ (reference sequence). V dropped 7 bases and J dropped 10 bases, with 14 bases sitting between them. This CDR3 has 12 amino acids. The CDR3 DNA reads TGTGCCAGCACCTCCCTAATCGGGGAGCAGTTCTTC. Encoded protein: CASTSLIGEQFF.